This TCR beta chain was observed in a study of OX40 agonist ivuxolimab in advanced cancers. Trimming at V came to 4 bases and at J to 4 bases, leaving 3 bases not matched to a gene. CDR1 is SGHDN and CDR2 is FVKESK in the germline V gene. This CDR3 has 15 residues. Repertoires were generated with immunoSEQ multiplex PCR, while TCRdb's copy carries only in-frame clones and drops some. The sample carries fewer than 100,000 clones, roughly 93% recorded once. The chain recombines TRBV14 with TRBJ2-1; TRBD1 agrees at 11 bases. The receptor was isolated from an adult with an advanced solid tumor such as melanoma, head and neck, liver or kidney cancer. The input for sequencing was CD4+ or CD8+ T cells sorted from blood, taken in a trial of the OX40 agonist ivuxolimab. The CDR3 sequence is CASSRGQGAYNEQFF. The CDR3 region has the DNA TGTGCCAGCAGCCGCGGACAGGGGGCTTACAATGAGCAGTTCTTC.